Described below is a single TCR beta chain sequence and its context. Its target is unknown. This sample stems from a study of cytomegalovirus exposure and HLA in healthy donors. Whole-study results and caveats: Reports described diagnosis of cytomegalovirus status by the classifier as highly specific and sensitive.

V shed 6 bases and J shed 7 bases, with 18 bases lying between them. Germline V gene lookup returns CDR1 SGHTA and CDR2 FQGTGA. The CDR3 extends over 15 amino acids. PCR involved 60 Vbeta and 13 Jbeta primers. Assay used: immunoSEQ multiplex PCR; TCRdb lists only in-frame clones, some missing. This table has about 120,000 clones, over 65% appearing once. This chain joins TRBV7-3 and TRBJ2-2, with D possibly TRBD2 on 6 matching bases. The clonotype originates from a man younger than 45 in good health and CMV-seropositive. The sample comprised PBMCs. CDR3 sequence (DNA): TGTGCCAGCAGGCGGGGCCCCGATGACGGCGGGGAGCTGTTTTTT. Amino acid sequence: CASRRGPDDGGELFF.